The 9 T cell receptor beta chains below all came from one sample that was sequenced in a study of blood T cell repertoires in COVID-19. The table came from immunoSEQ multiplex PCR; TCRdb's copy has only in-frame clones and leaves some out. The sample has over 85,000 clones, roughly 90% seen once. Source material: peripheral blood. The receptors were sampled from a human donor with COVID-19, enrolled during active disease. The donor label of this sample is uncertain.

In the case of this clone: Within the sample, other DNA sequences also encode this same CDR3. The CDR3 DNA is TGCGCCAGCAGCGTCGGACAGGGGGGCGAGACCCAGTACTTC. Protein: CASSVGQGGETQYF. The chain has TRBV5-1 and TRBJ2-5; 10 nucleotides agree with TRBD1. This CDR3 has 14 amino acids. Germline V lookup: CDR1 SGHRS, CDR2 YFSETQ. The trim removed 4 bases at V and 5 bases at J, leaving 5 bases unmatched.

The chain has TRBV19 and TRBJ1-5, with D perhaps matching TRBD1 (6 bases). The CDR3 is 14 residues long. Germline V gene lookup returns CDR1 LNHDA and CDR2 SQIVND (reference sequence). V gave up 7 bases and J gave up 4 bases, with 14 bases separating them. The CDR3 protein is CASTPARGNQPQHF. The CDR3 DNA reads TGTGCCAGTACCCCCGCCAGGGGAAATCAGCCCCAGCATTTT.

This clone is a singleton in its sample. This chain's CDR3 is CASTPGGAYEQYF. Here the CDR3 DNA reads TGTGCCAGCACCCCGGGGGGAGCCTACGAGCAGTACTTC. The V gene is TRBV6-6, the J gene TRBJ2-7; 7 positions agree with TRBD2. The CDR3 is 13 residues long. Trimming removed 7 bases from V and 2 bases from J; junction bases left unmatched: 5. Germline V gene sequence: CDR1 MNHNY, CDR2 SVGAGI (reference sequence).

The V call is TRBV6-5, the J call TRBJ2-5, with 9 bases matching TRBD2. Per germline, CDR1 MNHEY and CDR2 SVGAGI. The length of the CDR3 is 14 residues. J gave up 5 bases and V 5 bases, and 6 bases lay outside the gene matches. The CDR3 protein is CASSTGLAGETQYF. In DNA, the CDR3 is TGTGCCAGCAGTACGGGACTAGCAGGGGAGACCCAGTACTTC.

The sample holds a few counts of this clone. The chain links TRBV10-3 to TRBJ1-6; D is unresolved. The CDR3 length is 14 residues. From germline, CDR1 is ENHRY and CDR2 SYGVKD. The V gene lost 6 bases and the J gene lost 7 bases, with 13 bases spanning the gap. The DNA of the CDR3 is TGTGCCATCAGCGGCGGGATTGGCAATTCACCCCTCCACTTT. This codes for CAISGGIGNSPLHF.

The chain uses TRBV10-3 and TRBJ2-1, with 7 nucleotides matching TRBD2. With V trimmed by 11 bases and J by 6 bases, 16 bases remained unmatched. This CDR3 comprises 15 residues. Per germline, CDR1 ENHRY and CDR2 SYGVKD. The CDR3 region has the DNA TGTGCCGTATCAACGGGAGGAGAACGAGGCAATGAGCAGTTCTTC. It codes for CAVSTGGERGNEQFF.

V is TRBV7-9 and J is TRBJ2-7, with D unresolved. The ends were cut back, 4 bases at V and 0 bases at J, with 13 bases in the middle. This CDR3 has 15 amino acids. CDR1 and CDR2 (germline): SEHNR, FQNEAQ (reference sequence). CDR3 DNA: TGTGCCAGCAGCTCAGACTGGGTCAGCTCCTACGAGCAGTACTTC. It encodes CASSSDWVSSYEQYF.

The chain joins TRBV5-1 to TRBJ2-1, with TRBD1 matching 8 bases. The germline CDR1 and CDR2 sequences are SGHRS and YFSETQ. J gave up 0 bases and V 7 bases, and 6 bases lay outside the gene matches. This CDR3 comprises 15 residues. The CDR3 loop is CASQGAFHSYNEQFF. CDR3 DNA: TGCGCCAGCCAGGGGGCCTTCCACTCCTACAATGAGCAGTTCTTC.

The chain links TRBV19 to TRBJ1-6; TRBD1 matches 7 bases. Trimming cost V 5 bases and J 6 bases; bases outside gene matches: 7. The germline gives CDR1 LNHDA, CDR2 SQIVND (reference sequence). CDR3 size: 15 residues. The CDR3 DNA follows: TGTGCCAGTAGTCTCTCGACAGGGAGTAATTCACCCCTCCACTTT. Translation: CASSLSTGSNSPLHF.